The entry below gives a single T cell receptor beta chain sequence along with its context. This sample stems from a study of blood T cell repertoires in COVID-19. Turning to the study itself: Acute and convalescent COVID-19 specimens originated in the United States, Italy and Spain. PBMCs, B-cell-depleted T cells, or T cells were the source of the cDNA or gDNA that made up the material.

The protocol was immunoSEQ multiplex PCR, while the TCRdb copy is restricted to in-frame clones and leaves out a portion. Of approximately 74,000 clones listed, roughly three quarters were seen once; the top ten hold approximately 50%. Looked up from germline, CDR1 is SGHRS and CDR2 is YFSETQ. V dropped 4 bases and J dropped 1 base, with 5 bases sitting between them. This CDR3 is 13 amino acids long. This rearrangement joins TRBV5-1 to TRBJ2-2; D gene unclear. This sequence was found in a human donor in a cohort sampled during active COVID-19. Material for sequencing was peripheral blood. CDR3 in DNA: TGCGCCAGCAGCGAGATGAACACCGGGGAGCTGTTTTTT. Translation gives CASSEMNTGELFF.